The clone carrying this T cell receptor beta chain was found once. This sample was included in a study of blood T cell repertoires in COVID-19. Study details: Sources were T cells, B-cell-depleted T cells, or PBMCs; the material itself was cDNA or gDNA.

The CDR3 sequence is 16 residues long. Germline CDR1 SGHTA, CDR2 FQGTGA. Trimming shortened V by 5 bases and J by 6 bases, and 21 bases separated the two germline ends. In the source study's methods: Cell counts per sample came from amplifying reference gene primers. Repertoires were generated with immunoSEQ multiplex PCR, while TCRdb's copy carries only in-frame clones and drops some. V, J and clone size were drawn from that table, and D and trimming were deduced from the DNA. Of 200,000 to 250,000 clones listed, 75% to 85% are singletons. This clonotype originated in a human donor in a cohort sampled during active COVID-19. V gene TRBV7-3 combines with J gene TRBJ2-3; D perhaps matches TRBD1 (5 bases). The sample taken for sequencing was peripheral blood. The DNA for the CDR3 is TGTGCCAGCAGCCCTCAAGGGGCCTCCGTGGTGGATACGCAGTATTTT. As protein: CASSPQGASVVDTQYF. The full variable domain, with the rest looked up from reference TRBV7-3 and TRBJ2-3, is GAGVSQTPSNKVTEKGKYVELRCDPISGHTALYWYRQSLGQGPEFLIYFQGTGAADDSGLPNDRFFAVRPEGSVSTLKIQRTERGDSAVYLCASSPQGASVVDTQYFGPGTRLTVL.